A selection of T cell receptor beta chains follows, all from one sample in a study of T-cell memory formation after mild COVID-19. TCRdb recomputed calls from the 5' RACE reads with MiXCR, one row per CDR3 protein. The sample holds a few hundred thousand distinct CDR3 sequences, about 16% seen once. Sequenced input: PBMCs or a T cell subset sorted from them (not recorded which). The receptors derive from a man between 18 and 29 years old who had mild COVID-19 (a few samples of this study predate the infection). Cell type and time point are not known. The CDR3 runs from the conserved cysteine through the conserved F or W. D genes are given only for firm matches. Expanded clones get a size class; other rows say once, few or many, or leave the size out.

TGTGCCAGCAGCCAAGGTTCAACATACAATCAGCCCCAGCATTTT	CASSQGSTYNQPQHF	.	TRBV3-1	TRBJ1-5	.
TGCGCCAGCAGCACACCGGCGGGGTCCTACAATGAGCAGTTCTTC	CASSTPAGSYNEQFF	.	TRBV5-1	TRBJ2-1	.
TGTGCCAGCAGACGAAGCGGGGGGGCACAAGAGACCCAGTACTTC	CASRRSGGAQETQYF	.	TRBV12-3/TRBV12-4	TRBJ2-5	TRBD2
TGTGCCAGCAGCTTCGGGTCCGACCAAGAGACCCAGTACTTC	CASSFGSDQETQYF	.	TRBV7-2	TRBJ2-5	.
TGTGCCAGCACCGGCGGTACCGGGGAGCTGTTTTTT	CASTGGTGELFF	few	TRBV6-5	TRBJ2-2	.
TGTGCCAGCAGCTCCGGGACACCTCCCGAGACCCAGTACTTC	CASSSGTPPETQYF	few	TRBV6-2/TRBV6-3	TRBJ2-5	.
TGTGCCAGCAGACTATCGTACAGTGAGCAGTTCTTC	CASRLSYSEQFF	few	TRBV12-3/TRBV12-4	TRBJ2-1	.
TGCAGTGCTAGAGATGTTTTCGGGGGCAGGGGGGAGACCCAGTACTTC	CSARDVFGGRGETQYF	.	TRBV20-1	TRBJ2-5	.
TGTGCCAGCAGTTTGATAACAGGGTTACAAGAGACCCAGTACTTC	CASSLITGLQETQYF	many	TRBV12-3/TRBV12-4	TRBJ2-5	.
TGCAGCGTTGCCGACATCGGCCCTGAAGCTTTCTTT	CSVADIGPEAFF	.	TRBV29-1	TRBJ1-1	.
TGCAGTGCCATCTCCGAGACGGGAGATACGCAGTATTTT	CSAISETGDTQYF	.	TRBV20-1	TRBJ2-3	.
TGTGCCAGCAGCCCGCAGCAGGGGGTGCTCTCCGAGCAGTACTTC	CASSPQQGVLSEQYF	few	TRBV4-2	TRBJ2-7	TRBD1
TGTGCCAGCAGCTCGACACTCTCCTACGAGCAGTACTTC	CASSSTLSYEQYF	few	TRBV7-9	TRBJ2-7	.
TGCGCCAGCAGTCGGGCAGGGGAGACAGATACGCAGTATTTT	CASSRAGETDTQYF	many	TRBV5-1	TRBJ2-3	.
TGTGCCAGCAGGGCCCCCGGGACAGGGGGATTGCTGTATGGCTACACCTTC	CASRAPGTGGLLYGYTF	.	TRBV27	TRBJ1-2	TRBD1
TGTGCCAGCAGCTTATGTATGCGCTGCGGTGAGCAGTTCTTC	CASSLCMRCGEQFF	.	TRBV11-2	TRBJ2-1	.
TGTGCCAGCAGTAAACAGGGGGGAGTGGATACGCAGTATTTT	CASSKQGGVDTQYF	.	TRBV28	TRBJ2-3	TRBD1
TGTGCCAGCAGCTTCCCCGGGTTGAGAGAGACCCAGTACTTC	CASSFPGLRETQYF	.	TRBV7-2	TRBJ2-5	.
TGTGCCAGCAGCTTAAAGATCTCGAGCGGGGGGTTTGATGAGCAGTTCTTC	CASSLKISSGGFDEQFF	.	TRBV7-2	TRBJ2-1	TRBD2
TGTGCCAGCAGCCAAGCAGCAGGTTCCGGAAACACCATATATTTT	CASSQAAGSGNTIYF	.	TRBV21-1	TRBJ1-3	.
TGCGCCAGCAGCCAACCTTCAAGGGGAAAACTGAACACTGAAGCTTTCTTT	CASSQPSRGKLNTEAFF	few	TRBV4-3	TRBJ1-1	.
TGTGCCAGCAGCTTAAACGTGGGCCAGCCCCAGCATTTT	CASSLNVGQPQHF	few	TRBV7-3	TRBJ1-5	.
TGTGCCAGCTCACCACTCCCGGGGTCTAGCACAGATACGCAGTATTTT	CASSPLPGSSTDTQYF	few	TRBV18	TRBJ2-3	.
TGCGCCAGCAGCCAAGCCCGGGGCCTAGGAGCTTTCTTT	CASSQARGLGAFF	many	TRBV4-1	TRBJ1-1	.
TGTGCCAGCAGGAGTACTAGCGGGGGGGACTACGAGCAGTACTTC	CASRSTSGGDYEQYF	.	TRBV12-3/TRBV12-4	TRBJ2-7	TRBD2
TGTGCCAGCAGCTCCGCAGGCTACTATGGCTACACCTTC	CASSSAGYYGYTF	many	TRBV7-9	TRBJ1-2	.
TGTGCCAGCAGGAGTTCCGGGACCCGCTGGGATACGCAGTATTTT	CASRSSGTRWDTQYF	few	TRBV7-2	TRBJ2-3	.
TGTGCCAGCAGCTTAGATTTGGGTCAGCCCCAGCATTTT	CASSLDLGQPQHF	many	TRBV7-3	TRBJ1-5	.
TGCAGTGCTAGGTGGAGGCCAGGGATTATGAACACTGAAGCTTTCTTT	CSARWRPGIMNTEAFF	few	TRBV20-1	TRBJ1-1	.
TGTGCCAGCAGTATTGGGGGGTTTAGTGAAAAACTGTTTTTT	CASSIGGFSEKLFF	few	TRBV28	TRBJ1-4	.
TGTGCCACCAGTGATTTGCGTGGCGGGGGGTACGAAGAGACCCAGTACTTC	CATSDLRGGGYEETQYF	many	TRBV24-1	TRBJ2-5	TRBD2
TGTGCCAGCAGTTACCGGGGAGATAATGAAAAACTGTTTTTT	CASSYRGDNEKLFF	.	TRBV6-6	TRBJ1-4	.
TGCGCCAGCAGCCCCTTGACTAGCGGGGGGGCGAATGAGCAGTTCTTC	CASSPLTSGGANEQFF	few	TRBV5-1	TRBJ2-1	TRBD2
TGCAGTGCCAGGACGGTAAGCTCGAACACTGAAGCTTTCTTT	CSARTVSSNTEAFF	few	TRBV20-1	TRBJ1-1	.
TGCGCCAGCACGGGGGCCCAAGAGACCCAGTACTTC	CASTGAQETQYF	few	TRBV10-2	TRBJ2-5	.
TGTGCCAGCTCGGGGACAGGGTTAAAGGACATTCAGTACTTC	CASSGTGLKDIQYF	.	TRBV18	TRBJ2-4	TRBD1
TGTGCCAGCAGCCGGACAGATCCGGGAGAGCAGTACTTC	CASSRTDPGEQYF	few	TRBV7-2	TRBJ2-7	.
TGCAGTGCCCCCCCAGCCCTAACAGGGGGGGACTATGGCTACACCTTC	CSAPPALTGGDYGYTF	once	TRBV20-1	TRBJ1-2	TRBD1
TGCAGTGCTAGTCGGCAGGAGTACGAGCAGTACTTC	CSASRQEYEQYF	.	TRBV20-1	TRBJ2-7	.
TGTGCCAGCAGCATGGGACAGCTGAACACTGAAGCTTTCTTT	CASSMGQLNTEAFF	.	TRBV7-2	TRBJ1-1	TRBD1
TGTGCTAGTGGTTTAGACACCGGGGAGCTGTTTTTT	CASGLDTGELFF	few	TRBV12-5	TRBJ2-2	.